This T cell receptor beta chain originates from a study of blood T cell repertoires in COVID-19. Study summary: T cells, B-cell-depleted T cells, or PBMCs supplied cDNA or gDNA.

Original analysis: Cell counts per sample came from amplifying reference gene primers. Generated by immunoSEQ multiplex PCR, the TCRdb table keeps only in-frame clones and is missing some. V, J and clone size derive from that table, while D and trimming were established from the DNA sequence. The sample holds 300,000 to 350,000 clones, 87% seen once. The sample holds a few counts of this clone. Germline CDR1 is KGHSH and CDR2 is LQKENI. V gave up 2 bases and J gave up 6 bases, with 9 bases separating them. The length of the CDR3 is 13 residues. Participant reports of clinical history set cohort assignment. Resolution of symptoms, clearance, or two negative PCRs was present in recovered Cohort 3 donors.

The sequence came from a young woman who had recovered from COVID-19. Sequenced input: PBMCs or T cells enriched from blood (not recorded which). The chain has TRBV18 and TRBJ2-3; D is perhaps TRBD1 (6 bases). Here the CDR3 DNA reads TGTGCCAGCTCACCAGACAGGTTTGATACGCAGTATTTT. It encodes CASSPDRFDTQYF.